This T cell receptor (beta chain) is drawn from a study of CD8+ T cells in alopecia areata. Whole-study context: Treatment of the treated patients consisted of oral tofacitinib, 5 to 10 mg twice daily.

Germline loops: CDR1 SGHRS, CDR2 YFSETQ. V was pared by 2 bases and J by 9 bases, with 11 bases of the junction left unmatched. The CDR3 spans 15 residues. General study points: Many expanded lesional clones persisted during tofacitinib (in both scalp and blood).

A word on this clone: Its antigen is still unknown.

Extracted RNA was reverse transcribed, and the resulting cDNA served as sequencing template. Generated by immunoSEQ multiplex PCR, the TCRdb table keeps only in-frame clones and is missing some. The sample carries around 190,000 clones, 50% to 60% recorded once. The treatment is: oral pan-JAK inhibitor, 5-10 mg twice daily. The authors sorted CD4+ and CD8+ T cells from PBMCs. This TCR came from a human donor with alopecia areata. Source: CD4+ T cells sorted from blood, taken at week 4, from a patient treated with tofacitinib. The chain links TRBV5-1 to TRBJ2-1, with TRBD2 identical over 7 bases. The CDR3 nucleotides are TGCGCCAGCAGCTTCGGGACTCCCAGCGGGGCTGAGCAGTTCTTC. This gives the protein CASSFGTPSGAEQFF. Full variable domain (remainder filled in from reference TRBV5-1 and TRBJ2-1): KAGVTQTPRYLIKTRGQQVTLSCSPISGHRSVSWYQQTPGQGLQFLFEYFSETQRNKGNFPGRFSGRQFSNSRSEMNVSTLELGDSALYLCASSFGTPSGAEQFFGPGTRLTVL.